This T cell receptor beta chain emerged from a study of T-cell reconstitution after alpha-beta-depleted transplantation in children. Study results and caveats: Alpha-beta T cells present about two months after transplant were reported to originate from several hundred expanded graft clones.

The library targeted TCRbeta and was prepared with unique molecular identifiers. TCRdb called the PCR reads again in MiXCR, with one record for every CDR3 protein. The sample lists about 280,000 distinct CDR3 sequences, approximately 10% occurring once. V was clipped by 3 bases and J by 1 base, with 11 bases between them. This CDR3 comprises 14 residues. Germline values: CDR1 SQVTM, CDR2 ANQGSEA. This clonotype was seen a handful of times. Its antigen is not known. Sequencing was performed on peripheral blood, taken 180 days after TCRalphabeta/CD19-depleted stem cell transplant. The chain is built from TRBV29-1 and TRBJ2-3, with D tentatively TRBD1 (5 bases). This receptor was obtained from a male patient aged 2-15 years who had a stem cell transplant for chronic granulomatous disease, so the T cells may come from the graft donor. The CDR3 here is CSVDRVIGTDTQYF. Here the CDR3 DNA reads TGCAGCGTTGACAGGGTGATCGGCACAGATACGCAGTATTTT.